These T cell receptor beta chains were read from a single sample in a study of CD8 T cells in ankylosing spondylitis. TCRdb itself ran the 5' RACE reads through MiXCR, one entry per CDR3 protein. This table holds about 220,000 distinct CDR3 sequences, approximately 20% found once. The source material was blood, either unsorted or a sorted T cell fraction (not recorded which). The receptors derive from a male donor with ankylosing spondylitis. Both conserved end residues are part of each CDR3. The D gene is left open where the match is weak. Clone size is not always given. Where it is, it says once, few, many or a class for expanded clones.

V gene: TRBV29-1; D gene: .; J gene: TRBJ2-7; clone size: many; CDR3 DNA: TGCAGCGTTGATTTTGGCAGGGGTGGAAACGAGCAGTACTTC; CDR3 protein: CSVDFGRGGNEQYF
V gene: TRBV29-1; D gene: .; J gene: TRBJ1-3; clone size: many; CDR3 DNA: TGCAGCGCCCTAACCTGGGGGTCTGGAAACACCATATATTTT; CDR3 protein: CSALTWGSGNTIYF
V gene: TRBV27; D gene: TRBD1; J gene: TRBJ1-2; clone size: few; CDR3 DNA: TGTGCCAGCAGCTCCTTGGGACAGGGATATGGCTACACCTTC; CDR3 protein: CASSSLGQGYGYTF
V gene: TRBV15; D gene: .; J gene: TRBJ1-5; clone size: .; CDR3 DNA: TGTGCCACCAGCAGAGCCAGGGAGGGGAGCAATCAGCCCCAGCATTTT; CDR3 protein: CATSRAREGSNQPQHF
V gene: TRBV3-1; D gene: TRBD2; J gene: TRBJ2-2; clone size: .; CDR3 DNA: TGTGCCAGCAGCCAACCCCTATGGCTAGCGGGAGGAAAAGACTCGAACACCGGGGAGCTGTTTTTT; CDR3 protein: CASSQPLWLAGGKDSNTGELFF
V gene: TRBV28; D gene: .; J gene: TRBJ1-1; clone size: .; CDR3 DNA: TGTGCCAGCAGTTTATTACCCGGGAAGGGTATGAACACTGAAGCTTTCTTT; CDR3 protein: CASSLLPGKGMNTEAFF
V gene: TRBV7-9; D gene: .; J gene: TRBJ1-1; clone size: few; CDR3 DNA: TGTGCCAGCAGCTTAGAACACCACGCAGATGAAGCTTTCTTT; CDR3 protein: CASSLEHHADEAFF
V gene: TRBV2; D gene: .; J gene: TRBJ1-4; clone size: .; CDR3 DNA: TGTGCCAGCAGTGATTGGGAGTCGGTCAATGAAAAACTGTTTTTT; CDR3 protein: CASSDWESVNEKLFF
V gene: TRBV7-9; D gene: .; J gene: TRBJ2-5; clone size: .; CDR3 DNA: TGTGCCAGCAGCTTAGCACGGGGGCCCCCCAAGACCCAGTACTTC; CDR3 protein: CASSLARGPPKTQYF
V gene: TRBV27; D gene: TRBD2; J gene: TRBJ2-5; clone size: .; CDR3 DNA: TGTGCCAGCACAACGACTAGCGGAGCACAAGAGACCCAGTACTTC; CDR3 protein: CASTTTSGAQETQYF
V gene: TRBV27; D gene: TRBD1; J gene: TRBJ1-2; clone size: .; CDR3 DNA: TGTGCCAGCAGTTGGGACAGGGGAGGGGGCTACACCTTC; CDR3 protein: CASSWDRGGGYTF
V gene: TRBV29-1; D gene: TRBD2; J gene: TRBJ2-1; clone size: .; CDR3 DNA: TGCAGCGTTGTCCTTACGCTAGCGGGAGCGGTTTTCAATGAGCAGTTCTTC; CDR3 protein: CSVVLTLAGAVFNEQFF
V gene: TRBV27; D gene: TRBD1; J gene: TRBJ2-3; clone size: few; CDR3 DNA: TGTGCCAGCAGCACCTTGCAGGGGGCGGGTAGGGTGGATACGCAGTATTTT; CDR3 protein: CASSTLQGAGRVDTQYF
V gene: TRBV7-6; D gene: .; J gene: TRBJ2-7; clone size: .; CDR3 DNA: TGTGCCAGCAGCTTAAGGGGGTTCTCCTACGAGCAGTACTTC; CDR3 protein: CASSLRGFSYEQYF
V gene: TRBV20-1; D gene: .; J gene: TRBJ1-1; clone size: few; CDR3 DNA: TGCAGTGCCCCCCGACCGATTAGGGGAGCCATGAACACTGAAGCTTTCTTT; CDR3 protein: CSAPRPIRGAMNTEAFF
V gene: TRBV14; D gene: TRBD2; J gene: TRBJ2-1; clone size: .; CDR3 DNA: TGTGCCAGCAGCCAAGATTTGGGTAGCGGGTCCTACAATGAGCAGTTCTTC; CDR3 protein: CASSQDLGSGSYNEQFF
V gene: TRBV7-9; D gene: .; J gene: TRBJ2-1; clone size: few; CDR3 DNA: TGTGCCAGCAGCTTAGGTGAGGGGGTACGGAGCGAGCAGTTCTTC; CDR3 protein: CASSLGEGVRSEQFF
V gene: TRBV2; D gene: .; J gene: TRBJ2-2; clone size: .; CDR3 DNA: TGTGCCAGCACCCAGGGCCCGGGGGAGCTGTTTTTT; CDR3 protein: CASTQGPGELFF
V gene: TRBV27; D gene: .; J gene: TRBJ2-5; clone size: .; CDR3 DNA: TGTGCCAGCAGTTTATCGGCTATCCAAGAGACCCAGTACTTC; CDR3 protein: CASSLSAIQETQYF
V gene: TRBV12-3/TRBV12-4; D gene: TRBD1; J gene: TRBJ1-1; clone size: few; CDR3 DNA: TGTGCCAGCACCCCCGGACAGGCGGAGGTTGAAGCTTTCTTT; CDR3 protein: CASTPGQAEVEAFF
V gene: TRBV6-1; D gene: .; J gene: TRBJ2-1; clone size: once; CDR3 DNA: TGTGCGATGGGGATTAGCTCCTACAATGAGCAGTTCTTC; CDR3 protein: CAMGISSYNEQFF
V gene: TRBV7-9; D gene: .; J gene: TRBJ2-1; clone size: .; CDR3 DNA: TGTGCCAGCAGCTTATGGCGGGACCAGGGGAATGAGCAGTTCTTC; CDR3 protein: CASSLWRDQGNEQFF
V gene: TRBV2; D gene: TRBD1; J gene: TRBJ2-7; clone size: few; CDR3 DNA: TGTGCCAGCAGTGACCGGACAGGGCTCGCCGAGCAGTACTTC; CDR3 protein: CASSDRTGLAEQYF
V gene: TRBV28; D gene: .; J gene: TRBJ2-3; clone size: few; CDR3 DNA: TGTGCCAGCAGCCAACCCGGATTGTACACAGATACGCAGTATTTT; CDR3 protein: CASSQPGLYTDTQYF
V gene: TRBV7-2; D gene: TRBD2; J gene: TRBJ2-3; clone size: few; CDR3 DNA: TGTGCCAGCAGCTCCCCCCCCGCGGGAGGTAGCACAGATACGCAGTATTTT; CDR3 protein: CASSSPPAGGSTDTQYF
V gene: TRBV4-3; D gene: .; J gene: TRBJ1-6; clone size: .; CDR3 DNA: TGCGCCAGCAGCCAAGATAACCTTGGGACACCCCTCCACTTT; CDR3 protein: CASSQDNLGTPLHF
V gene: TRBV28; D gene: TRBD2; J gene: TRBJ2-3; clone size: .; CDR3 DNA: TGTGCCAGCAGTTTGGGGGGGGTACCCACAGATACGCAGTATTTT; CDR3 protein: CASSLGGVPTDTQYF
V gene: TRBV4-1; D gene: TRBD2; J gene: TRBJ2-5; clone size: many; CDR3 DNA: TGCGCCAGCAGTTCCGGACTAGCGGGCTGGGAGACCCAGTACTTC; CDR3 protein: CASSSGLAGWETQYF
V gene: TRBV11-3; D gene: TRBD1; J gene: TRBJ2-3; clone size: few; CDR3 DNA: TGTGCCAGCAGCTTAGACGACCCGGGACAGGGCACAGATACGCAGTATTTT; CDR3 protein: CASSLDDPGQGTDTQYF
V gene: TRBV6-1; D gene: TRBD1; J gene: TRBJ1-2; clone size: .; CDR3 DNA: TGTGCCAGCAGAAGACAGGGAGAGGTCTATGGCTACACCTTC; CDR3 protein: CASRRQGEVYGYTF
V gene: TRBV12-3/TRBV12-4; D gene: TRBD2; J gene: TRBJ2-5; clone size: many; CDR3 DNA: TGTGCCAGCAGGACTAGCGGGGGGCCGCAAGAGACCCAGTACTTC; CDR3 protein: CASRTSGGPQETQYF
V gene: TRBV5-1; D gene: .; J gene: TRBJ2-3; clone size: many; CDR3 DNA: TGCGCCAGCAGCTATCTGGGGAGCACAGATACGCAGTATTTT; CDR3 protein: CASSYLGSTDTQYF
V gene: TRBV20-1; D gene: TRBD1; J gene: TRBJ1-2; clone size: few; CDR3 DNA: TGCAGTGCTAGAGATTTACCCCAGGGGGATGGCTACACCTTC; CDR3 protein: CSARDLPQGDGYTF
V gene: TRBV7-8; D gene: TRBD2; J gene: TRBJ2-3; clone size: .; CDR3 DNA: TGTGCCAGCAGCCCTACTAGCGGGAGGGCGTTCTTTTATTTT; CDR3 protein: CASSPTSGRAFFYF
V gene: TRBV4-3; D gene: TRBD2; J gene: TRBJ2-7; clone size: .; CDR3 DNA: TGCGCCAGCAGCCAAGATGGCCTAGCGGGAGACGCCGAGCAGTACTTC; CDR3 protein: CASSQDGLAGDAEQYF
V gene: TRBV12-3/TRBV12-4; D gene: TRBD1; J gene: TRBJ2-7; clone size: .; CDR3 DNA: TGTGCCAGCAACAAACAGGGGGCGTGGGGCGAGCAGTACTTC; CDR3 protein: CASNKQGAWGEQYF
V gene: TRBV12-3/TRBV12-4; D gene: .; J gene: TRBJ1-2; clone size: few; CDR3 DNA: TGTGCCAGCAGTTTAAGCGGGTCGGACTATGGCTACACCTTC; CDR3 protein: CASSLSGSDYGYTF
V gene: TRBV7-3; D gene: TRBD2; J gene: TRBJ2-1; clone size: few; CDR3 DNA: TGTGCCAGCAGGGCGAGCGGGAGCTCCTACAATGAGCAGTTCTTC; CDR3 protein: CASRASGSSYNEQFF
V gene: TRBV7-9; D gene: .; J gene: TRBJ2-7; clone size: once; CDR3 DNA: TGTGCCAGCAGCCTCCCAGGGGGGGCGTCCTACGAGCAGTACTTC; CDR3 protein: CASSLPGGASYEQYF
V gene: TRBV6-1; D gene: .; J gene: TRBJ2-3; clone size: .; CDR3 DNA: TGTGCCAGCAGTGAAGGGACTCACTGGGCAGATACGCAGTATTTT; CDR3 protein: CASSEGTHWADTQYF
V gene: TRBV4-1; D gene: .; J gene: TRBJ2-6; clone size: few; CDR3 DNA: TGCGCCAGCAGCCAAGTCCAGTTTGGGGCCAACGTCCTGACTTTC; CDR3 protein: CASSQVQFGANVLTF
V gene: TRBV7-9; D gene: .; J gene: TRBJ1-2; clone size: few; CDR3 DNA: TGTGCCAGCAGCTTACCGACAGGACTGTCCTATGGCTACACCTTC; CDR3 protein: CASSLPTGLSYGYTF
V gene: TRBV3-1; D gene: .; J gene: TRBJ1-1; clone size: .; CDR3 DNA: TGTGCCAGCAGCCAAGTTGGTAAAGCAGGGATCACTGAAGCTTTCTTT; CDR3 protein: CASSQVGKAGITEAFF
V gene: TRBV6-1; D gene: .; J gene: TRBJ2-3; clone size: .; CDR3 DNA: TGTGCCAGCAGCCTTAGCGCATACACAGATACGCAGTATTTT; CDR3 protein: CASSLSAYTDTQYF
V gene: TRBV9; D gene: TRBD2; J gene: TRBJ2-2; clone size: .; CDR3 DNA: TGTGCCAGCAGCCTGAGACCCGGGACTAGCATCGGGGCCGGGGAGCTGTTTTTT; CDR3 protein: CASSLRPGTSIGAGELFF
V gene: TRBV20-1; D gene: TRBD1; J gene: TRBJ2-1; clone size: .; CDR3 DNA: TGCAGTGCTAGAGGCACAGGGGGCCAATACAATGAGCAGTTCTTC; CDR3 protein: CSARGTGGQYNEQFF
V gene: TRBV6-1; D gene: .; J gene: TRBJ1-1; clone size: few; CDR3 DNA: TGTGCCAGCAGCCTCGAGGGACGGATGAACACTGAAGCTTTCTTT; CDR3 protein: CASSLEGRMNTEAFF
V gene: TRBV20-1; D gene: TRBD1; J gene: TRBJ2-7; clone size: .; CDR3 DNA: TGCAGTGCAGAAGTCCCTGACAGGGGCAGCTACGAGCAGTACTTC; CDR3 protein: CSAEVPDRGSYEQYF
V gene: TRBV20-1; D gene: TRBD1; J gene: TRBJ2-7; clone size: .; CDR3 DNA: TGCAGTGCTAGTTGGGACAGGAGCCCCTACGAGCAGTACTTC; CDR3 protein: CSASWDRSPYEQYF
V gene: TRBV5-6; D gene: TRBD1; J gene: TRBJ2-7; clone size: few; CDR3 DNA: TGTGCCAGCAGCTACCCGACAGGGGCCCTCGAGCAGTACTTC; CDR3 protein: CASSYPTGALEQYF
V gene: TRBV5-1; D gene: .; J gene: TRBJ2-3; clone size: .; CDR3 DNA: TGCGCCAGCAGCTTGGAAGGTTCCTATAGCACAGATACGCAGTATTTT; CDR3 protein: CASSLEGSYSTDTQYF
V gene: TRBV6-1; D gene: .; J gene: TRBJ1-2; clone size: few; CDR3 DNA: TGTGCCAGCAGACACGCACAGGGTGATGGCTACACCTTC; CDR3 protein: CASRHAQGDGYTF
V gene: TRBV6-1; D gene: .; J gene: TRBJ1-5; clone size: few; CDR3 DNA: TGTGCCAGCAGCAAGGGCCCCAGCAATCAGCCCCAGCATTTT; CDR3 protein: CASSKGPSNQPQHF
V gene: TRBV3-1; D gene: TRBD1; J gene: TRBJ1-1; clone size: .; CDR3 DNA: TGTGCCAGCAGCCAGGAGACAGGGGTCGGTCCTGAAGCTTTCTTT; CDR3 protein: CASSQETGVGPEAFF
V gene: TRBV13; D gene: TRBD2; J gene: TRBJ2-2; clone size: .; CDR3 DNA: TGTGCCAGCAGCTTTGATAGCGGGCACGGCGGGGAGCTGTTTTTT; CDR3 protein: CASSFDSGHGGELFF
V gene: TRBV5-1; D gene: .; J gene: TRBJ1-1; clone size: .; CDR3 DNA: TGCGCCAGCAGCTTGGGGGCGGTCATGAACACTGAAGCTTTCTTT; CDR3 protein: CASSLGAVMNTEAFF
V gene: TRBV20-1; D gene: .; J gene: TRBJ2-7; clone size: many; CDR3 DNA: TGCAGTGCGAGCGACGAGCAGTACTTC; CDR3 protein: CSASDEQYF
V gene: TRBV12-3/TRBV12-4; D gene: .; J gene: TRBJ1-1; clone size: .; CDR3 DNA: TGTGCCAGCAGTTCAGGGACCCTGAGCACTGAAGCTTTCTTT; CDR3 protein: CASSSGTLSTEAFF
V gene: TRBV12-3/TRBV12-4; D gene: .; J gene: TRBJ2-1; clone size: .; CDR3 DNA: TGTGCCAGCAGCCGATTAGCGGACCTGCCCACGTACAATGAGCAGTTCTTC; CDR3 protein: CASSRLADLPTYNEQFF